The 17 T cell receptor beta chains listed next were all sequenced from one sample in a study of shared clonotypes between healthy human individuals. Profiled with immunoSEQ multiplex PCR; TCRdb holds only in-frame clones, not every one. The profile shows about 470,000 clones, about four fifths of them singletons. The sequencing input was PBMCs. These receptors were collected from a woman aged 40 to 55 in good health. Some clones in this sample may be carry-over from other donors' samples.

This clone was seen more than once but under ten times. V gene TRBV25-1 combines with J gene TRBJ2-7; D is unresolved. Germline V gene sequence: CDR1 MGHDK, CDR2 SYGVNS. V dropped 0 bases and J dropped 5 bases, with 5 bases sitting between them. The CDR3 loop spans 12 amino acids. CDR3 in amino acids: CASSEYSHEQYF. As DNA, the CDR3 is TGTGCCAGCAGTGAATATAGCCACGAGCAGTACTTC.

The count of this clone is one. The chain is built from TRBV7-3 and TRBJ2-3, with 10 bases that match TRBD2. J lost 3 bases, V lost 3 bases, and 9 bases had no gene match. The germline CDR1 and CDR2 sequences are SGHTA and FQGTGA. This CDR3 is 17 amino acids long. In DNA, the CDR3 is TGTGCCAGCAGCTTGGCCTCTAGCGGGAGAGGGACAGATACGCAGTATTTT. It specifies CASSLASSGRGTDTQYF.

This chain connects TRBV7-9 to TRBJ1-2; 8 nucleotides align to TRBD1. CDR3 size: 12 residues. V shed 3 bases and J 8 bases; nucleotides not matched to a gene: 2. CDR1 SEHNR and CDR2 FQNEAQ come from the germline V gene (reference sequence). CDR3: CASSLDRAGYTF. In nucleotides, the CDR3 is TGTGCCAGCAGCTTGGACAGGGCGGGCTACACCTTC. The whole variable domain, remainder taken from reference TRBV7-9 and TRBJ1-2, is DTGVSQNPRHKITKRGQNVTFRCDPISEHNRLYWYRQTLGQGPEFLTYFQNEAQLEKSRLLSDRFSAERPKGSFSTLEIQRTEQGDSAMYLCASSLDRAGYTFGSGTRLTVV.

This clone was counted between two and nine times. The rearrangement uses TRBV6-6 and TRBJ1-5; no clear D gene. With 2 bases removed from V and 0 bases from J, the gap between germline ends came to 5 bases. CDR1 is MNHNY, CDR2 SVGAGI, per germline (reference sequence). This CDR3 comprises 14 residues. CDR3 nucleotides: TGTGCCAGCAGTTACAAGGGTAGCAATCAGCCCCAGCATTTT. Protein: CASSYKGSNQPQHF.

V is TRBV18 and J is TRBJ2-1; 9 bases align to TRBD2. The V segment lost 8 bases and the J segment 3 bases; nucleotides outside the gene matches: 8. The CDR3 has 15 amino acids. Germline CDR1 reads KGHSH; CDR2 reads LQKENI. CDR3: CASKRSSGDYNEQFF. The CDR3 DNA sequence: TGTGCCAGCAAAAGGTCTAGCGGGGACTACAATGAGCAGTTCTTC.

The chain carries TRBV7-8 and TRBJ2-3; D remains unclear. Deletions cut 1 base from V and 9 bases from J, with 11 bases between. Looked up from germline, CDR1 is SGHVS and CDR2 is FQNEAQ. The CDR3 loop spans 13 amino acids. CDR3 in DNA: TGTGCCAGCAGCTTAGTGAGGCCCCACACGCAGTATTTT. Translating it yields CASSLVRPHTQYF.

As concerns this clone: A far larger clone differs by one base, so this is likely a read error. This chain connects TRBV5-1 to TRBJ1-1; D not certain. This CDR3 has 14 amino acids. Germline V gene sequence: CDR1 SGHRS, CDR2 YFSETQ. The CDR3 nucleotides are TGCGCCAACAGCTTGGGCGGAATGAACACTGAAGCTTTCTTT. It is translated as CANSLGGMNTEAFF.

This clone was found many times. The rearrangement joins TRBV29-1 to TRBJ2-7; the D call may be TRBD1 or TRBD2 (5 bases each). This CDR3 contains 12 residues. The V gene's germline CDR1 is SQVTM and CDR2 ANQGSEA. The V end was cut by 4 bases, the J end by 5 bases, with 12 bases between. CDR3 nucleotide sequence: TGCAGCGTTGCGGCAGGGACGAACGAGCAGTACTTC. This encodes CSVAAGTNEQYF.

This rearrangement joins TRBV5-5 to TRBJ2-2; TRBD2 aligns across 8 bases. Germline loops: CDR1 SGHKS, CDR2 YYEKEE (reference sequence). V shed 0 bases and J 5 bases; nucleotides not matched to a gene: 3. This CDR3 comprises 15 residues. The CDR3 protein is CASSLASSGTGELFF. In DNA, the CDR3 is TGTGCCAGCAGCTTGGCGTCTAGCGGGACCGGGGAGCTGTTTTTT.

This clone was counted at least ten times. Other nucleotide sequences in the sample specify the same CDR3. This chain connects TRBV19 to TRBJ1-3; tentative D call: TRBD1 (5 bases). The CDR3 extends over 13 amino acids. The V and J ends lost 6 bases and 6 bases respectively, with 12 bases between them. Germline V gene lookup returns CDR1 LNHDA and CDR2 SQIVND (reference sequence). This CDR3 reads CASSRVRENTIYF. CDR3 coding DNA: TGTGCCAGTAGCAGGGTTAGAGAAAACACCATATATTTT.

The chain recombines TRBV5-6 with TRBJ2-7, with 9 bases lining up with TRBD2. J gave up 6 bases and V 2 bases, and 0 bases lay outside the gene matches. This CDR3 comprises 12 residues. Germline V gives CDR1 SGHDT, CDR2 YYEEEE. The CDR3 is CASSFSGSEQYF. The CDR3 nucleotides read TGTGCCAGCAGCTTTAGCGGGAGCGAGCAGTACTTC.

This chain connects TRBV5-1 to TRBJ2-1; D assignment may be TRBD1 or TRBD2 (5 bases each). In germline, CDR1 is SGHRS, CDR2 YFSETQ. Trimming took 0 bases from V and 8 from J, leaving 15 bases between them. The CDR3 consists of 15 residues. CDR3 protein: CASSLVGPDLDEQFF. For the CDR3, the DNA is TGCGCCAGCAGCTTGGTGGGACCGGACCTCGATGAGCAGTTCTTC.

The chain joins TRBV6-6 to TRBJ2-4, with 9 nucleotides matching TRBD2. There are 16 residues in the CDR3. Germline-derived CDR1 and CDR2 are MNHNY and SVGAGI (reference sequence). After removal of 4 bases from V and 4 bases from J, the junction contained 8 bases not matched to a gene. The DNA for the CDR3 is TGTGCCAGCAGTTCCTTATTAGCGGGAGTGAAAAACATTCAGTACTTC. Its protein product is CASSSLLAGVKNIQYF.

This clone was recorded only once. This chain connects TRBV18 to TRBJ2-3; 9 positions agree with TRBD1. V was pared by 6 bases and J by 6 bases, with 10 bases of the junction left unmatched. The CDR3 extends over 15 amino acids. Germline CDR1 reads KGHSH; CDR2 reads LQKENI. Here the CDR3 DNA reads TGTGCCAGCTCCCCTCGACAGGGGGGAGTTGATACGCAGTATTTT. Its translation is CASSPRQGGVDTQYF.

CDR3 sequence reads: CASSEVLADFYEQYF. CDR3 bases: TGTGCCAGCAGTGAAGTACTAGCGGACTTCTACGAGCAGTACTTC. The rearrangement links TRBV6-1 to TRBJ2-7; 8 positions agree with TRBD2. There are 15 residues in the CDR3. Germline V gives CDR1 MNHNS, CDR2 SASEGT. J was trimmed by 3 bases and V by 1 base; bases with no gene match: 5.

With respect to this clone: The sample contains more than one DNA sequence encoding this CDR3. This chain joins TRBV5-1 and TRBJ2-7; 7 bases match TRBD1. This CDR3 is 15 amino acids long. From germline, CDR1 is SGHRS and CDR2 YFSETQ. V lost 0 bases to trimming and J lost 0 bases; unmatched junction nucleotides: 3. CDR3 sequence (DNA): TGCGCCAGCAGCTTGGTGCCAGGGGGCTCCTACGAGCAGTACTTC. It encodes CASSLVPGGSYEQYF.

This rearrangement joins TRBV5-6 to TRBJ1-2; D uncertain. V shed 0 bases and J shed 3 bases, with 12 bases lying between them. Germline V gives CDR1 SGHDT, CDR2 YYEEEE. The CDR3 has 15 amino acids. Here the CDR3 DNA reads TGTGCCAGCAGCTTGGCGGGAGACCCTCACTATGGCTACACCTTC. Translated: CASSLAGDPHYGYTF.